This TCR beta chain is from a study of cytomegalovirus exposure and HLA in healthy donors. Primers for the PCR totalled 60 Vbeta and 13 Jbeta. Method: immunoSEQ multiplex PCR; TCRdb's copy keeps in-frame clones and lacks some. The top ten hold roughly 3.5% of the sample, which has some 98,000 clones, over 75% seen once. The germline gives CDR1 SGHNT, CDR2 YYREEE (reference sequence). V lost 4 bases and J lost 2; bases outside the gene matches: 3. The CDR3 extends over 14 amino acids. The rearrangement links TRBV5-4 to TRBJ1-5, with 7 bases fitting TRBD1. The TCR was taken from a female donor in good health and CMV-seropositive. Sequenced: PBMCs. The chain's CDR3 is CASSPGQGNQPQHF. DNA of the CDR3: TGTGCCAGCAGCCCCGGACAGGGCAATCAGCCCCAGCATTTT.